The clone carrying this T cell receptor (beta chain) was seen a handful of times. Other DNA sequences in this sample translate to the same CDR3. With 4 bases removed from V and 2 bases from J, the gap between germline ends came to 9 bases. The germline V gene has CDR1 SQVTM and CDR2 ANQGSEA. This CDR3 has 12 amino acids. This entry comes from a study of beta chain features in type 1 diabetes. Study overall: Similarity in age, gender and cell yields was seen between patients and healthy donors.

TCRB transcripts that were expressed got sequenced, as all of the isolated RNA had been reverse transcribed. Clones were read by immunoSEQ multiplex PCR, and TCRdb kept only the in-frame ones, dropping some. The profile shows around 430,000 clones, 30% of them singletons. The chain combines TRBV29-1 with TRBJ2-7; D may be TRBD1 or TRBD2 (5 bases each). The source is a man younger than 35 in good health. The sequenced sample consisted of naive CD4+ T cells from blood. The CDR3 DNA reads TGCAGCGTTGCTCAGGGAGCCTACGAGCAGTACTTC. This codes for CSVAQGAYEQYF.